The 30 T cell receptor beta chains below come from one sample, sequenced in a study of CD8+CD57+ T cells in acquired aplastic anemia. An expansion of CD8+CD57+ cells by flow cytometry had been shown in patients chosen for sequencing. CDR3 and TCR beta VDJ profiling relied on a genomic DNA template. One entry per CDR3 protein, called by TCRdb with MiXCR from the reads. The sample includes about 150,000 distinct CDR3 sequences, about 52% of them seen just once. Sequencing input: sorted CD4+, CD8+, or CD8+CD57+ T cells (not recorded which) from PBMCs. The origin of the receptors is a human donor with aplastic anemia.

This chain connects TRBV5-1 to TRBJ2-3; D tentatively fits TRBD1 or TRBD2 (5 bases each). Germline V gene lookup returns CDR1 SGHRS and CDR2 YFSETQ. Trimming removed 4 bases from V and 0 bases from J, with 9 bases in between. The length of the CDR3 is 14 residues. The CDR3 region is CASSRDHSTDTQYF. The CDR3, as DNA: TGCGCCAGCAGCCGGGACCACAGCACAGATACGCAGTATTTT. Full variable domain (missing parts from reference TRBV5-1 and TRBJ2-3): KAGVTQTPRYLIKTRGQQVTLSCSPISGHRSVSWYQQTPGQGLQFLFEYFSETQRNKGNFPGRFSGRQFSNSRSEMNVSTLELGDSALYLCASSRDHSTDTQYFGPGTRLTVL.

CDR3: CASTQGGGNTEAFF. In DNA, the CDR3 is TGTGCCAGCACCCAAGGAGGGGGAAACACTGAAGCTTTCTTT. This rearrangement joins TRBV25-1 to TRBJ1-1; D is possibly TRBD1 (6 bases). The CDR3 is 14 residues long. Germline lookup yields CDR1 MGHDK and CDR2 SYGVNS. V was clipped by 7 bases and J by 2 bases, with 14 bases between them.

A few counts support this clonotype. The rearrangement links TRBV10-2 to TRBJ2-5, with D perhaps matching TRBD1 (5 bases). V was pared by 3 bases and J by 5 bases, with 10 bases between. This CDR3 comprises 13 residues. Germline-derived CDR1 and CDR2 are WSHSY and SAAADI. The CDR3 protein is CASSDPGRETQYF. Written as DNA, the CDR3 is TGCGCCAGCAGTGATCCAGGGCGGGAGACCCAGTACTTC.

This clonotype was picked up many times. This chain uses TRBV2 with TRBJ1-1, with TRBD1 as a possible D gene (6 bases). This CDR3 contains 15 residues. Germline V lookup: CDR1 SNHLY, CDR2 FYNNEI. V was clipped by 8 bases and J by 4 bases, with 20 bases between them. CDR3 amino acids: CASGDWGAGGTEAFF. The CDR3, as DNA: TGTGCCAGCGGGGATTGGGGGGCTGGGGGCACTGAAGCTTTCTTT.

The rearrangement links TRBV24-1 to TRBJ2-5; 9 bases fit TRBD2. This CDR3 region has 15 residues. Germline values: CDR1 KGHDR, CDR2 SFDVKD. The V and J ends lost 2 bases and 4 bases, in that order; junction bases with no gene match: 4. The CDR3 here is CATSDSGTSRETQYF. DNA for the CDR3: TGTGCCACCAGTGATTCGGGGACTAGCAGAGAGACCCAGTACTTC.

The rearrangement joins TRBV20-1 to TRBJ1-2, with no clear D. The CDR3 consists of 14 residues. V was trimmed by 7 bases and J by 5 bases, leaving 20 bases between them. Germline assignment: CDR1 DFQATT and CDR2 SNEGSKA (reference sequence). The CDR3 here is CSGWSGGQGYGYTF. DNA for the CDR3: TGCAGTGGTTGGAGCGGCGGCCAAGGGTATGGCTACACCTTC.

This clonotype has a count of ten or more. The chain recombines TRBV19 with TRBJ2-7, with a possible D match to TRBD2 (5 bases). Germline lookup yields CDR1 LNHDA and CDR2 SQIVND (reference sequence). Trimming took 4 bases from V and 7 from J, leaving 14 bases between them. The CDR3 is made up of 13 amino acids. Here the CDR3 reads CASSTGGWREQYF. CDR3 bases: TGTGCCAGTAGTACCGGTGGATGGAGGGAGCAGTACTTC.

This clonotype occurred many times. This sequence joins TRBV7-9 and TRBJ2-2; the D is unclear. The V gene's germline CDR1 is SEHNR and CDR2 FQNEAQ (reference sequence). CDR3 length equals 15 residues. With 5 bases removed from V and 5 bases from J, the gap between germline ends came to 15 bases. The CDR3 here is CASSNGVGLTGELFF. DNA of the CDR3: TGTGCCAGCAGCAATGGGGTAGGGTTGACCGGGGAGCTGTTTTTT.

This clonotype appeared a few times. The chain links TRBV10-3 to TRBJ1-1, with no clear D. V shed 10 bases and J shed 1 base, with 7 bases lying between them. Per germline, CDR1 ENHRY and CDR2 SYGVKD. This CDR3 spans 11 amino acids. CDR3 coding DNA: TGTGCCACACAAGAGAACACTGAAGCTTTCTTT. Protein sequence: CATQENTEAFF.

The V gene is TRBV3-1, the J gene TRBJ1-5, with unresolved D. V dropped 2 bases and J dropped 6 bases, with 14 bases sitting between them. This CDR3 region has 15 residues. Per the germline V gene, CDR1 is LGHDT and CDR2 is YNNKEL (reference sequence). The CDR3 coding sequence is TGTGCCAGCAGCCAAAAGGTTGAGGGATCTCAGCCCCAGCATTTT. This codes for CASSQKVEGSQPQHF.

This clonotype was detected many times. The genes are TRBV7-2 and TRBJ2-5; 11 nucleotides match TRBD2. The CDR3 has 15 residues. V shed 5 bases and J 0 bases; nucleotides not matched to a gene: 2. The germline V gene encodes CDR1 SGHTA and CDR2 FQGNSA. This CDR3 is CASSAGLADQETQYF. The CDR3 DNA reads as TGTGCCAGCAGCGCGGGACTAGCGGACCAAGAGACCCAGTACTTC.

In this sample, this clonotype turned up a few times. The rearrangement uses TRBV13 and TRBJ2-7; 9 nucleotides match TRBD2. The CDR3 has 12 residues. The germline CDR1 and CDR2 sequences are PRHDT and FYEKMQ (reference sequence). CDR3 DNA sequence: TGTGCTAGCGGGGGCCGCGACTACGAGCAGTACTTC. It is translated as CASGGRDYEQYF.

Only one count was recorded for this clonotype. V is TRBV7-2 and J is TRBJ2-5; the D is unclear. CDR1 is SGHTA, CDR2 FQGNSA, per germline. The CDR3 length is 12 residues. V lost 4 bases, J lost 7 bases, and 10 bases lay in between. CDR3 DNA sequence: TGTGCCAGCAGCTCCACCCGCGGGACCCAGTACTTC. Translation gives CASSSTRGTQYF.

With regard to this clonotype: One base away lies a much larger clone, so this may be a sequencing read error. The chain couples TRBV5-5 to TRBJ1-5; TRBD1 matches at 10 bases. Germline V CDR1 and CDR2: SGHKS, YYEKEE (reference sequence). This CDR3 is 15 amino acids long. V shed 5 bases and J 7 bases; nucleotides not matched to a gene: 9. The CDR3 loop reads CASRKGQGIKQPQHF. CDR3 DNA: TGTGCCAGCAGAAAGGGACAGGGGATAAAACAGCCCCAGCATTTT.

The chain's CDR3 is CASSEDSHSNQPQHF. The DNA for the CDR3 is TGTGCCAGCAGTGAAGACAGCCATAGCAATCAGCCCCAGCATTTT. The chain joins TRBV2 to TRBJ1-5; D unresolved. CDR3 length: 15 residues. Germline CDR1 is SNHLY and CDR2 is FYNNEI. V shed 1 base and J shed 0 bases, with 7 bases lying between them.

The rearrangement uses TRBV11-2 and TRBJ2-3; no clear D gene. V lost 1 base to trimming and J lost 6 bases, with 17 bases between them. Germline V gene lookup returns CDR1 SGHAT and CDR2 FQNNGV. The CDR3 has 16 residues. The CDR3 here is CASSLGLAPFADTQYF. CDR3 sequence (DNA): TGTGCCAGCAGCTTAGGGTTGGCTCCGTTTGCGGATACGCAGTATTTT.

This clonotype was recorded at least ten times. This chain connects TRBV19 to TRBJ2-7; 7 nucleotides match TRBD1. This CDR3 has 13 residues. The junction had 3 bases not matched to a gene; V was cut back by 5 bases and J by 2 bases. Germline V gene sequence: CDR1 LNHDA, CDR2 SQIVND (reference sequence). DNA of the CDR3: TGTGCCAGTAGTGACAGGGCCGCCTACGAGCAGTACTTC. This encodes CASSDRAAYEQYF.

CDR3 residues: CSVEDDRAANYGYTF. The CDR3 nucleotides read TGCAGCGTTGAAGATGATAGGGCGGCTAACTATGGCTACACCTTC. The chain combines TRBV29-1 with TRBJ1-2; D uncertain. The CDR3 covers 15 residues. Germline CDR1 is SQVTM and CDR2 is ANQGSEA. Trimming removed 0 bases at V and 0 bases at J, with 11 bases between.

The chain recombines TRBV20-1 with TRBJ2-7; 15 nucleotides agree with TRBD2. The CDR3 totals 15 residues. Germline V CDR1 and CDR2: DFQATT, SNEGSKA (reference sequence). After removal of 3 bases from V and 6 bases from J, the junction contained 6 bases not matched to a gene. The CDR3 nucleotides read TGCAGTGCTAGGGACGGGACTAGCGGGAGGAGCGAGCAGTACTTC. Translating it yields CSARDGTSGRSEQYF.

A remark on this clonotype: Just one base apart from a much larger clone, this may be a read error. The rearrangement links TRBV6-5 to TRBJ2-3; either TRBD1 or TRBD2 may supply D (6 bases each). This CDR3 has 16 amino acids. Germline-derived CDR1 and CDR2 are MNHEY and SVGAGI. The CDR3 nucleotides are TGTACCAGCAGTTACGCTTGGGGGGCGGCGGCAGATACGCAGTATTTT. It is translated as CTSSYAWGAAADTQYF.

The chain uses TRBV5-6 and TRBJ2-5; maybe TRBD2 (6 bases). The CDR3 sequence is 15 residues long. V was clipped by 1 base and J by 5 bases, with 15 bases between them. Germline V gene sequence: CDR1 SGHDT, CDR2 YYEEEE. This CDR3 is CASSLPGVGYETQYF. The CDR3 bases are TGTGCCAGCAGCTTGCCGGGGGTTGGGTATGAGACCCAGTACTTC.

The chain couples TRBV29-1 to TRBJ2-5; D unclear. The CDR3 totals 14 residues. Deletions cut 0 bases from V and 1 base from J, with 9 bases between. Germline CDR1 and CDR2: SQVTM and ANQGSEA. The CDR3 DNA follows: TGCAGCGTTGAAGATTGGGAAACCCAAGAGACCCAGTACTTC. It specifies CSVEDWETQETQYF.

This clonotype has just one count. The CDR3 bases are TGTGCCACCAGCAAGGTCTTACGAAAAGATAATGAGCAGTTCTTC. This gives the protein CATSKVLRKDNEQFF. J is TRBJ2-1 and V is TRBV15; D is ambiguous. V lost 4 bases and J 7 bases, leaving 17 bases between the germline ends. The germline V gene encodes CDR1 LNHNV and CDR2 YYDKDF (reference sequence). CDR3 length: 15 amino acids.

The V and J genes are TRBV7-8 and TRBJ2-6, with TRBD2 identical over 7 bases. The CDR3 has 16 residues. In germline, CDR1 is SGHVS, CDR2 FQNEAQ. The ends lost 5 bases at V and 0 bases at J; junction bases unmatched: 4. CDR3: CASSLGRGSGANVLTF. The CDR3 DNA reads TGTGCCAGCAGCCTAGGGAGGGGCTCTGGGGCCAACGTCCTGACTTTC.

This chain uses TRBV25-1 with TRBJ2-7; the match to TRBD2 covers 10 bases. CDR1 and CDR2 from the germline V gene are MGHDK and SYGVNS. The CDR3 covers 15 residues. J gave up 7 bases and V 2 bases, and 8 bases lay outside the gene matches. The DNA of the CDR3 is TGTGCCAGCAGTGAACGAGCGGGAGGGCTTCCGGAGCAGTACTTC. Translated, it gives CASSERAGGLPEQYF.

This clonotype was seen many times. The V call is TRBV20-1, the J call TRBJ1-2; D is undetermined. CDR1 DFQATT and CDR2 SNEGSKA come from the germline V gene (reference sequence). The V end was cut by 3 bases, the J end by 2 bases, with 13 bases between. The CDR3 is 14 residues long. The CDR3 protein is CSASIGQANYGYTF. The DNA of the CDR3 is TGCAGTGCTAGTATAGGGCAGGCAAACTATGGCTACACCTTC.

This chain links TRBV10-3 with TRBJ2-7, with 7 nucleotides matching TRBD1. CDR3 length: 16 amino acids. V lost 10 bases and J lost 2; bases outside the gene matches: 17. Germline values: CDR1 ENHRY, CDR2 SYGVKD. For the CDR3, the DNA is TGTGCCAGCAGGCCATATACAGGGGCCTCAGCCTACGAGCAGTACTTC. Translation gives CASRPYTGASAYEQYF.

This chain joins TRBV7-9 and TRBJ2-7; tentative D call: TRBD1 (5 bases). The ends were cut back, 1 base at V and 0 bases at J, with 7 bases in the middle. Germline CDR1 reads SEHNR; CDR2 reads FQNEAQ (reference sequence). This CDR3 comprises 14 residues. CDR3 bases: TGTGCCAGCAGCTTAGTACAGGTCTCCTACGAGCAGTACTTC. Translating it yields CASSLVQVSYEQYF.

Turning to this clonotype: Relative to the germline gene, one junction end is altered; a read error may explain this. This chain joins TRBV2 and TRBJ2-2; D remains ambiguous. Germline V gives CDR1 SNHLY, CDR2 FYNNEI. The CDR3 contains 12 residues. The CDR3 loop reads CARSGFTGELFF. The CDR3, as DNA: TGTGCCAGAAGTGGCTTCACCGGGGAGCTGTTTTTT.

A note on this clonotype: Possible read error: a much larger clone is one base away. V gene TRBV4-1 combines with J gene TRBJ2-7; no definite D call. This CDR3 is 14 amino acids long. Germline CDR1 MGHRA, CDR2 YSYEKL. Trimming took off 8 bases at V and 2 bases at J, with 16 bases between the two ends. The CDR3 sequence is CASGFFPGTYEQYF. As DNA, the CDR3 is TGCGCCAGCGGCTTCTTTCCGGGCACCTACGAGCAGTACTTC.